The 28 T cell receptor beta chains given below trace back to one sample, sequenced in a study of T cell changes during pregnancy in multiple sclerosis. Repertoires were generated with immunoSEQ multiplex PCR, while TCRdb's copy carries only in-frame clones and drops some. The sample carries fewer than 85,000 clones, approximately 92% recorded once. The sample was peripheral blood, taken before pregnancy. Receptor source: a female donor with multiple sclerosis, enrolled in a pregnancy study.

This chain uses TRBV6-1 with TRBJ1-4; D gene uncertain. Trimming took 10 bases from V and 4 from J, leaving 13 bases between them. The CDR3 runs to 13 residues. Germline values: CDR1 MNHNS, CDR2 SASEGT. For the CDR3, the DNA is TGTGCCACCGCTCCGGAGTTTAATGAAAAACTGTTTTTT. This gives the protein CATAPEFNEKLFF.

The V call is TRBV19, the J call TRBJ2-2, with D unclear. The CDR3 is made up of 11 amino acids. Germline CDR1 is LNHDA and CDR2 is SQIVND (reference sequence). The ends were cut back, 7 bases at V and 6 bases at J, with 6 bases in the middle. This CDR3 is CASIGPGELFF. Here the CDR3 DNA reads TGTGCCAGTATCGGTCCCGGGGAGCTGTTTTTT.

The chain recombines TRBV19 with TRBJ1-2; D is possibly TRBD1 (5 bases). The CDR3 contains 14 residues. Germline CDR1 reads LNHDA; CDR2 reads SQIVND (reference sequence). Trimming left V 7 bases short and J 4 bases short, with 16 bases between. CDR3 sequence reads: CASIDRGEGYGYTF. The CDR3 bases are TGTGCCAGTATCGATCGGGGGGAGGGCTATGGCTACACCTTC.

CDR3 loop: CASSLGTSGYNEQFF. The CDR3 DNA follows: TGTGCCAGCAGCTTAGGGACTAGCGGCTACAATGAGCAGTTCTTC. The J gene is TRBJ2-1, the V gene TRBV7-3; 11 nucleotides align to TRBD2. The germline CDR1 and CDR2 sequences are SGHTA and FQGTGA. CDR3 length: 15 residues. J was trimmed by 3 bases and V by 2 bases; bases with no gene match: 0.

The V and J genes are TRBV9 and TRBJ2-2; 10 positions match TRBD2. The germline gives CDR1 SGDLS, CDR2 YYNGEE. The trim removed 4 bases at V and 3 bases at J, leaving 15 bases unmatched. The CDR3 sequence is 19 residues long. The DNA for the CDR3 is TGTGCCAGCAGCTGGACTAGCGGCCTATCAAATACGTACACCGGGGAGCTGTTTTTT. Translating gives CASSWTSGLSNTYTGELFF. The whole variable domain, filled in from reference TRBV9 and TRBJ2-2, reads DSGVTQTPKHLITATGQRVTLRCSPRSGDLSVYWYQQSLDQGLQFLIQYYNGEERAKGNILERFSAQQFPDLHSELNLSSLELGDSALYFCASSWTSGLSNTYTGELFFGEGSRLTVL.

The genes are TRBV27 and TRBJ2-7, with 9 bases fitting TRBD1. Per germline, CDR1 MNHEY and CDR2 SMNVEV (reference sequence). The V gene end was trimmed by 6 bases and the J gene end by 6 bases; junction bases not matched to a gene: 15. The CDR3 is 16 amino acids. CDR3 amino acids: CASRQNRRDRVIEQYF. DNA of the CDR3: TGTGCCAGCAGGCAAAACCGCCGGGACAGGGTTATCGAGCAGTACTTC.

The rearrangement uses TRBV6-5 and TRBJ1-5; possible D gene TRBD1, 6 bases. The V and J ends lost 2 bases and 6 bases respectively, with 11 bases between them. The CDR3 covers 14 residues. Per germline, CDR1 MNHEY and CDR2 SVGAGI. CDR3 in amino acids: CASSYNVQGQPQHF. The CDR3, as DNA: TGTGCCAGCAGTTACAACGTACAGGGTCAGCCCCAGCATTTT.

The J gene is TRBJ2-5, the V gene TRBV4-2; the match to TRBD1 covers 7 bases. The germline V gene encodes CDR1 LGHNA and CDR2 YNFKEQ. The trim removed 1 base at V and 3 bases at J, leaving 17 bases unmatched. There are 19 residues in the CDR3. The CDR3 coding sequence is TGTGCCAGCAGCCAAGGACAGGCCCCGAGCCGGACAGGTAAAGAGACCCAGTACTTC. It encodes CASSQGQAPSRTGKETQYF.

The CDR3 DNA follows: TGTGCCAGCAGCCTCGTTGGAGCGGAGCTAAATGAGCAGTTCTTC. Amino acids: CASSLVGAELNEQFF. This chain connects TRBV14 to TRBJ2-1, with a weak D call TRBD2 (5 bases). The CDR3 is 15 residues long. Germline CDR1 is SGHDN and CDR2 is FVKESK. Trimming shortened V by 4 bases and J by 7 bases, and 17 bases separated the two germline ends.

The genes are TRBV10-3 and TRBJ2-3; D is ambiguous. Germline values: CDR1 ENHRY, CDR2 SYGVKD. Trimming pared 6 bases from V and 0 bases from J, leaving 13 bases between. This CDR3 contains 15 residues. CDR3 DNA sequence: TGTGCCATCAGGGCCTCTCCGTCTAGCACAGATACGCAGTATTTT. Residues: CAIRASPSSTDTQYF.

This chain connects TRBV27 to TRBJ2-5, with 8 bases matching TRBD2. Germline loops: CDR1 MNHEY, CDR2 SMNVEV (reference sequence). After removal of 3 bases from V and 4 bases from J, the junction contained 19 bases not matched to a gene. The CDR3 spans 19 residues. CDR3 nucleotides: TGTGCCAGCAGTTTTGGGGAGGCTAGCGGGCACCCCCTCAGAGAGACCCAGTACTTC. This translates into CASSFGEASGHPLRETQYF.

The chain uses TRBV28 and TRBJ2-5; 14 positions match TRBD2. The germline gives CDR1 MDHEN, CDR2 SYDVKM. CDR3 length equals 18 residues. J lost 5 bases, V lost 6 bases, and 14 bases had no gene match. Here the CDR3 DNA reads TGTGCCAGCAGGACACCTGGACTAGCGGGAGGACGAGGGGAGACCCAGTACTTC. This gives the protein CASRTPGLAGGRGETQYF.

This clone showed up just once. The chain employs TRBV2 and TRBJ2-1; no firm D call. Germline CDR1 and CDR2: SNHLY and FYNNEI. V gave up 7 bases and J gave up 2 bases, with 12 bases separating them. The CDR3 is 14 residues long. CDR3 sequence reads: CASMWQFPYNEQFF. CDR3 DNA sequence: TGTGCCAGCATGTGGCAGTTCCCCTACAATGAGCAGTTCTTC. Full variable domain (outside the CDR3, taken from reference TRBV2 and TRBJ2-1): EPEVTQTPSHQVTQMGQEVILRCVPISNHLYFYWYRQILGQKVEFLVSFYNNEISEKSEIFDDQFSVERPDGSNFTLKIRSTKLEDSAMYFCASMWQFPYNEQFFGPGTRLTVL.

This chain uses TRBV28 with TRBJ1-1; 10 bases agree with TRBD1. J gave up 2 bases and V 7 bases, and 13 bases lay outside the gene matches. Germline V gene sequence: CDR1 MDHEN, CDR2 SYDVKM. The CDR3 contains 17 residues. The CDR3, as DNA: TGTGCCAGCACCACGGTAGGACAGGGGGGAATTAACACTGAAGCTTTCTTT. It is translated as CASTTVGQGGINTEAFF.

The chain links TRBV6-1 to TRBJ1-3; D gene uncertain. V was shortened by 2 bases and J by 2 bases, with 10 bases between the two germline ends. The CDR3 is 15 residues long. Germline V CDR1 and CDR2: MNHNS, SASEGT. The CDR3 DNA is TGTGCCAGCAGTGAATTGGTCAGAACTGGAAACACCATATATTTT. It is translated as CASSELVRTGNTIYF.

This clone turned up a few times. A read error may account for a junction end that differs from germline. J is TRBJ1-1 and V is TRBV29-1; D is undetermined. The CDR3 consists of 11 residues. Germline loops: CDR1 SQVTM, CDR2 ANQGSEA. The CDR3 nucleotides are TGCAGCGTTGAAGATCCCACTAAAGCTTTCTTT. It codes for CSVEDPTKAFF.

The chain has TRBV30 and TRBJ2-1, with 9 bases identical to TRBD2. Germline CDR1 GTSNPN, CDR2 SVGIG (reference sequence). V gave up 0 bases and J gave up 3 bases; unmatched junction bases: 9. The CDR3 runs to 17 residues. CDR3 nucleotide sequence: TGTGCCTGGAGTGTACTATTAAGACTAGCGGACTACAATGAGCAGTTCTTC. Protein sequence: CAWSVLLRLADYNEQFF.

This chain links TRBV19 with TRBJ2-7; 8 bases fit TRBD2. The CDR3 loop spans 14 amino acids. V was pared by 4 bases and J by 0 bases, with 2 bases of the junction left unmatched. The V gene's germline CDR1 is LNHDA and CDR2 SQIVND (reference sequence). The CDR3, as DNA: TGTGCCAGTAGTACTAGCGGGTTCTCCTACGAGCAGTACTTC. Encoded protein: CASSTSGFSYEQYF.

This clone was seen only a few times. This sequence joins TRBV29-1 and TRBJ1-1; possibly TRBD1 for D (5 bases). From germline, CDR1 is SQVTM and CDR2 ANQGSEA. The CDR3 has 15 residues. V dropped 0 bases and J dropped 1 base, with 12 bases sitting between them. The CDR3 nucleotides read TGCAGCGTTGAAGACGGGACTTCTCCGAACACTGAAGCTTTCTTT. This translates into CSVEDGTSPNTEAFF.

The chain has TRBV19 and TRBJ2-7; no firm D call. The V and J ends lost 3 bases and 2 bases respectively, with 8 bases between them. There are 13 residues in the CDR3. Germline lookup yields CDR1 LNHDA and CDR2 SQIVND (reference sequence). Written as DNA, the CDR3 is TGTGCCAGTAGTATTGTACATACCTACGAGCAGTACTTC. This translates into CASSIVHTYEQYF.

The genes are TRBV19 and TRBJ1-2; 7 bases map to TRBD1. The germline CDR1 and CDR2 sequences are LNHDA and SQIVND (reference sequence). The CDR3 sequence is 16 residues long. Trimming took 10 bases from V and 4 from J; bases not matched to a gene: 18. CDR3 region: CATQGPNRGLGYGYTF. The CDR3 coding sequence is TGTGCCACCCAAGGCCCCAACAGGGGTTTAGGCTATGGCTACACCTTC.

V and J are TRBV5-4 and TRBJ2-5; tentative D call: TRBD1 (6 bases). Germline loops: CDR1 SGHNT, CDR2 YYREEE (reference sequence). This CDR3 has 12 amino acids. V dropped 2 bases and J dropped 10 bases, with 12 bases sitting between them. CDR3 amino acids: CASSFRGSDQYF. The DNA for the CDR3 is TGTGCCAGCAGCTTTAGGGGGAGTGACCAGTACTTC.

The chain joins TRBV6-1 to TRBJ2-1; TRBD2 matches 12 bases. After removal of 5 bases from V and 8 bases from J, the junction contained 7 bases not matched to a gene. Germline-derived CDR1 and CDR2 are MNHNS and SASEGT. This CDR3 is built from 15 residues. The CDR3 loop is CASSSLAGGPYEQFF. The CDR3 DNA sequence: TGTGCCAGCAGTTCTCTAGCGGGAGGGCCTTATGAGCAGTTCTTC.

The chain carries TRBV18 and TRBJ2-1; 8 nucleotides match TRBD2. CDR1 is KGHSH, CDR2 LQKENI, per germline. With V trimmed by 8 bases and J by 3 bases, 6 bases remained unmatched. The length of the CDR3 is 14 residues. The CDR3 region has the DNA TGTGCCAGCGCAGGACTAGCTGGCTACAATGAGCAGTTCTTC. It is translated as CASAGLAGYNEQFF.

This sequence joins TRBV5-1 and TRBJ2-1, with D unresolved. V lost 5 bases, J lost 0 bases, and 12 bases lay in between. Germline lookup yields CDR1 SGHRS and CDR2 YFSETQ. The CDR3 spans 15 residues. CDR3 nucleotide sequence: TGCGCCAGCAGTTGGTCCGTGAGCTCCTACAATGAGCAGTTCTTC. The encoded protein is CASSWSVSSYNEQFF.

The chain has TRBV19 and TRBJ2-1, with D possibly matching TRBD2 (6 bases). The CDR3 has 15 amino acids. V gave up 5 bases and J gave up 0 bases, with 11 bases separating them. Germline-derived CDR1 and CDR2 are LNHDA and SQIVND (reference sequence). The CDR3 sequence is CASSPRDFSYNEQFF. Here the CDR3 DNA reads TGTGCCAGTAGTCCCCGGGACTTCTCCTACAATGAGCAGTTCTTC.

This chain links TRBV7-2 with TRBJ2-5; a weak D match, TRBD2 (7 bases). The CDR3 consists of 15 residues. Trimming left V 1 base short and J 5 bases short, with 14 bases between. Germline values: CDR1 SGHTA, CDR2 FQGNSA. This CDR3 is CASSLEGGLWETQYF. The CDR3 region has the DNA TGTGCCAGCAGCTTAGAGGGGGGGCTCTGGGAGACCCAGTACTTC.

The chain is built from TRBV9 and TRBJ2-1, with a tentative D call TRBD1 (6 bases). CDR1 and CDR2 from the germline V gene are SGDLS and YYNGEE. The V and J ends lost 0 bases and 2 bases respectively, with 9 bases between them. CDR3 size: 15 residues. The CDR3 is CASSVEDRAYNEQFF. DNA for the CDR3: TGTGCCAGCAGCGTAGAGGACAGAGCCTACAATGAGCAGTTCTTC. Combining the CDR3 with reference TRBV9 and TRBJ2-1 gives the whole variable domain DSGVTQTPKHLITATGQRVTLRCSPRSGDLSVYWYQQSLDQGLQFLIQYYNGEERAKGNILERFSAQQFPDLHSELNLSSLELGDSALYFCASSVEDRAYNEQFFGPGTRLTVL.